The entry that follows covers one T cell receptor (beta chain) sequence. Its antigen is still unknown. Subsets of CD8+ T cells were each sorted in triplicate at approximately 300,000 cells apiece. The data stem from a study of CXCR3-negative and CXCR3-positive naive CD8 T cells. Whole-study results and caveats: Diversity proved comparably high across both naive subsets and much lower in memory CD8+ cells. In naive cells, CXCR3-negative and CXCR3-positive subsets had similar TRBV-TRBJ usage; memory cells differed. PBMCs showed partially decreased CXCR3 expression after cryopreservation, and most assays used fresh PBMCs.

Via 5' RACE with UMI labels, TRB cDNA libraries were prepared. TCRdb reprocessed the 5' RACE reads and stores each CDR3 protein as one record, lacking DNA. This sample's table reports around 29,000 distinct CDR3 sequences. The origin of this receptor is a human donor in good health. Some clones in this sample may be carry-over from other donors' samples. Sample: memory CD8+ T cells from blood.

The CDR3 reads CASSLGPGDYNEQFF. The chain uses TRBV5-1 and TRBJ2-1; TCRdb designates TRBD1, a call that cannot be tested without DNA. CDR3 length: 15 amino acids. Germline V lookup: CDR1 SGHRS, CDR2 YFSETQ. Based on the CDR3 plus reference TRBV5-1 and TRBJ2-1, the full variable domain is KAGVTQTPRYLIKTRGQQVTLSCSPISGHRSVSWYQQTPGQGLQFLFEYFSETQRNKGNFPGRFSGRQFSNSRSEMNVSTLELGDSALYLCASSLGPGDYNEQFFGPGTRLTVL.